This TCR beta chain was sequenced during a study of blood T cell repertoires in COVID-19 (dated by TCRdb to 2019 to 2021). For the wider study: Samples covering the acute and convalescent phases of COVID-19 were provided by collaborators in the United States, Italy and Spain. Samples were obtained from the ongoing ImmuneRACE study (first 160 participants) and from 950 to 1,500 subjects provided by 6 global collaborators. The repertoires were made available in a free public database intended to serve as a resource for research on the immune response to SARS-CoV-2. Nearly every sample came with metadata listing a de-identified subject ID, COVID-19 status, age in years and sex. The prospective study material was composed of cDNA or gDNA derived from T cells, B-cell-depleted T cells, or PBMCs. The dataset comprised deeply sampled blood TCRbeta repertoires from subjects exposed to, actively infected with, or recovered from COVID-19. Where HLA class I and class II types were available, the types were taken from metadata supplied by the sample provider, not from assay-based typing.

This clone was recorded only once. This clone's antigen is unknown. The record has no base qualities; no much larger clone is one base away. Here is what the overall study found, with its caveats: Clinical and demographic metadata were provided uncurated, with the amount varying by source and participant.

Each collaborating institution followed its own protocols to collect whole blood in K2EDTA tubes. Collaborator samples were shipped for TCRbeta analysis as frozen whole blood, isolated PBMCs, or DNA extracted from either sample type. The immunoSEQ Assay, a bias-controlled multiplex PCR, was used to amplify TCRbeta CDR3 regions from genomic DNA. For the original study's pipeline: The number of nucleated cells in each sample was estimated from the amplification of reference gene primers within the assay. Sequence reads were collapsed and filtered to measure the absolute abundance of every unique TCRbeta CDR3 rearrangement. For each sample, productive Simpson clonality was calculated by taking the square root of Simpson's diversity index across productive rearrangements. This is the immuneACCESS table as TCRdb keeps it, with only in-frame sequences that have V and J called. A part of the clones is gone; compared with another copy, unresolved V genes explain less than half, and the rest is unexplained. V, J and clone size are taken as reported in that table, and D and trimming were inferred from the DNA itself. The table for this sample lists about 36,000 clones; just under 80% of them were counted only once. 33% of the sample comes from the top ten.

The germline V gene supplies CDR1 SGHRS and CDR2 YFSETQ. Germline trimming amounts to 5 bases on V and 3 bases on J, with 25 as the count of junction bases outside the gene matches. From the cysteine through the phenylalanine, the CDR3 covers 20 amino acids. The retained sequence is limited to the CDR3, 60 bases, with the frame set at the first base. The rearranged segments are TRBV5-1 and TRBJ2-7, with TRBD1 matching 8 junction bases. The receptor's source is a man in his sixties with acute or convalescent COVID-19. The sequenced sample was peripheral blood. The nucleotide sequence reads as follows: TGCGCCAGCAGGCCCAGCCCCGGGACAGGTTACCTAATCTCGGTCTACGAGCAGTACTTC. Its protein product is CASRPSPGTGYLISVYEQYF.